This T cell receptor (beta chain) was recovered during a study of T cells in Graves' hyperthyroidism and ophthalmopathy. This clonotype was counted many times. The length of the CDR3 is 15 residues. Germline-derived CDR1 and CDR2 are MNHEY and SMNVEV (reference sequence). V was shortened by 6 bases and J by 4 bases, with 16 bases between the two germline ends. The source material, RNA transcripts, was used to amplify TCR beta CDR3 regions. A first-round RT-PCR of the TCR CDR3 used the HTBI primer set. Using its own MiXCR run on the multiplex PCR reads, TCRdb lists one record per CDR3 protein. Of around 300,000 distinct CDR3 sequences in the sample, 12% to 15% were seen once.

Sequencing was performed on blood. This rearrangement joins TRBV27 to TRBJ1-5; D may be TRBD1 (6 bases). The clonotype was recovered from a woman in her 40s with Graves' hyperthyroidism. The CDR3 is CASSPRTEPNQPQHF. In DNA, the CDR3 is TGTGCCAGCAGCCCTAGGACAGAGCCAAATCAGCCCCAGCATTTT.